The rows below give T cell receptor beta chains drawn from one sample of a study of T cell responses to AZD1222 COVID-19 vaccine. TCRdb keeps only in-frame clones here, not all; method: immunoSEQ multiplex PCR. The sample carries 88,000 or so clones, approximately 91% recorded once. The material sequenced was peripheral blood, taken 28 days after the second AZD1222 dose. The receptors were gathered from an adult who received the AZD1222 COVID-19 vaccine. CDR3s include the opening cysteine and the closing phenylalanine or tryptophan. The D gene is left open where the match is weak. Rows may omit the clone size; those that give it use once, few, many or a size class.

V gene	J gene	D gene	clone size	CDR3 length	CDR3 protein	CDR3 DNA
TRBV19	TRBJ1-1	.	.	16	CASSSGQFLMNTEAFF	TGTGCCAGTAGCTCAGGACAGTTTCTCATGAACACTGAAGCTTTCTTT
TRBV19	TRBJ1-2	TRBD1	.	17	CASSISFGTGGNYGYTF	TGTGCCAGTAGTATCTCGTTCGGGACAGGGGGTAACTATGGCTACACCTTC
TRBV6-5	TRBJ2-3	.	.	15	CASSYSNRRADTQYF	TGTGCCAGCAGTTACTCTAACAGGCGCGCAGATACGCAGTATTTT
TRBV5-1	TRBJ2-3	TRBD2	.	16	CASSYQVLAGPEAQYF	TGCGCCAGCAGCTATCAAGTTCTAGCGGGGCCCGAGGCGCAGTATTTT
TRBV5-8	TRBJ2-6	TRBD1	.	18	CASSGTQATGGTVNVLTF	TGTGCCAGCAGCGGGACACAAGCGACAGGGGGTACGGTCAACGTCCTGACTTTC
TRBV5-8	TRBJ1-3	.	.	12	CASSFVGNTIYF	TGTGCCAGCAGCTTTGTGGGAAACACCATATATTTT
TRBV6-6	TRBJ1-4	.	.	12	CASSDPQEKLFF	TGTGCCAGCAGTGACCCCCAGGAAAAACTGTTTTTT
TRBV2	TRBJ1-1	TRBD1	.	15	CARGGTGTANTEAFF	TGTGCCAGGGGAGGTACCGGGACAGCGAACACTGAAGCTTTCTTT
TRBV15	TRBJ2-2	TRBD1	once	16	CATSRDTGAYTGELFF	TGTGCCACCAGCAGAGATACAGGGGCCTACACCGGGGAGCTGTTTTTT
TRBV30	TRBJ1-5	.	.	13	CAWSVQGNQPQHF	TGTGCCTGGAGTGTCCAGGGCAATCAGCCCCAGCATTTT
TRBV27	TRBJ1-6	.	.	14	CASSPGGVDSPLHF	TGTGCCAGCAGTCCTGGGGGGGTGGATTCACCCCTCCACTTT
TRBV10-1	TRBJ2-3	TRBD2	.	14	CASSESSGGLTQYF	TGCGCCAGCAGTGAGTCAAGCGGGGGGCTTACGCAGTATTTT
TRBV5-6	TRBJ1-2	.	.	12	CASSVGVYGYTF	TGTGCCAGCAGCGTAGGGGTCTATGGCTACACCTTC
TRBV13	TRBJ1-6	TRBD1	.	18	CASSLGGGRTGGNSPLHF	TGTGCCAGCAGCTTAGGCGGGGGGAGGACAGGGGGTAATTCACCCCTCCACTTT
TRBV9	TRBJ2-5	.	.	16	CASSPGGRTVQETQYF	TGTGCCAGCAGCCCCGGGGGACGGACCGTCCAGGAGACCCAGTACTTC
TRBV5-1	TRBJ2-4	TRBD1	.	16	CASSSGTGGSQNIQYF	TGCGCCAGCAGCTCTGGGACAGGGGGATCCCAAAACATTCAGTACTTC
TRBV27	TRBJ1-1	.	.	14	CASSTAPRNTEAFF	TGTGCCAGCAGTACCGCTCCTCGGAACACTGAAGCTTTCTTT
TRBV19	TRBJ2-3	TRBD2	.	16	CASRNPGGETTDTQYF	TGTGCCAGTAGGAATCCGGGGGGGGAGACCACAGATACGCAGTATTTT
TRBV15	TRBJ1-1	.	.	13	CATSRQHGTEAFF	TGTGCCACCAGCCGACAGCATGGCACTGAAGCTTTCTTT
TRBV5-1	TRBJ1-3	TRBD1	.	15	CASSSDRAGGNTIYF	TGCGCCAGCAGCTCTGACAGGGCTGGTGGAAACACCATATATTTT
TRBV10-2	TRBJ1-6	.	.	15	CASSESEGRNSPLHF	TGCGCCAGCAGTGAGTCAGAGGGTCGGAATTCACCCCTCCACTTT
TRBV15	TRBJ1-1	.	.	13	CATSSWPNTEAFF	TGTGCCACCAGCAGTTGGCCTAACACTGAAGCTTTCTTT
TRBV6-1	TRBJ1-2	.	.	13	CASSERGDLGYTF	TGTGCCAGCAGTGAACGGGGGGACCTGGGCTACACCTTC
TRBV12-3/TRBV12-4	TRBJ1-6	.	.	13	CASSFEGSSPLHF	TGTGCCAGCAGTTTTGAGGGTAGTTCACCCCTCCACTTT
TRBV5-5	TRBJ1-1	.	.	13	CASSTGHGTEAFF	TGTGCCAGCAGCACGGGACACGGCACTGAAGCTTTCTTT
TRBV5-1	TRBJ2-3	TRBD2	.	20	CASSSPEGAGGAVSTDTQYF	TGCGCCAGCAGCTCCCCGGAAGGCGCGGGGGGGGCCGTGAGCACAGATACGCAGTATTTT
TRBV4-1	TRBJ2-1	TRBD1	.	19	CASSLRGQGGISSYNEQFF	TGCGCCAGCAGCCTAAGAGGACAGGGGGGTATCTCGAGCTACAATGAGCAGTTCTTC
TRBV7-6	TRBJ1-1	.	.	15	CASSAQTAGNTEAFF	TGTGCCAGCAGCGCACAGACAGCGGGGAACACTGAAGCTTTCTTT
TRBV18	TRBJ2-1	.	.	13	CASSQRGVNEQFF	TGTGCCAGCTCGCAAAGAGGGGTCAATGAGCAGTTCTTC
TRBV11-2	TRBJ2-3	.	.	15	CASSLFRGMADTQYF	TGTGCCAGCAGCTTATTCCGGGGGATGGCAGATACGCAGTATTTT
TRBV6-5	TRBJ1-3	.	.	13	CASDDVVGNTIYF	TGTGCCAGCGACGACGTCGTTGGAAACACCATATATTTT
TRBV20-1	TRBJ1-1	.	once	11	CSARGQGIAFF	TGCAGTGCTAGAGGGCAGGGGATAGCTTTCTTT
TRBV19	TRBJ2-1	TRBD1	.	14	CASKQGATYNEQFF	TGTGCCAGTAAACAGGGGGCCACCTACAATGAGCAGTTCTTC
TRBV24-1	TRBJ2-1	.	.	16	CATSDTSASSYNEQFF	TGTGCCACCAGTGACACATCAGCCAGCTCCTACAATGAGCAGTTCTTC
TRBV5-1	TRBJ1-5	.	.	15	CASSLEGNSNQPQHF	TGCGCCAGCAGCTTGGAGGGGAATAGCAATCAGCCCCAGCATTTT
TRBV5-1	TRBJ2-3	.	.	14	CASSPTGITDTQYF	TGCGCCAGCAGCCCGACGGGGATCACAGATACGCAGTATTTT
TRBV18	TRBJ1-1	.	.	14	CASSPQAAGTEAFF	TGTGCCAGCTCACCACAGGCGGCGGGCACTGAAGCTTTCTTT
TRBV9	TRBJ2-7	.	.	15	CASSPWGVRAYEQYF	TGTGCCAGCAGCCCCTGGGGGGTGAGGGCCTACGAGCAGTACTTC
TRBV18	TRBJ1-1	TRBD1	.	14	CASSPPGQGDEAFF	TGTGCCAGCTCACCACCAGGCCAGGGGGATGAAGCTTTCTTT
TRBV7-9	TRBJ1-5	.	.	14	CASSPDGTGQPQHF	TGTGCCAGCAGCCCGGACGGGACGGGACAGCCCCAGCATTTT
TRBV6-1	TRBJ2-1	.	.	12	CASSEDGRGQFF	TGTGCCAGCAGTGAAGATGGACGGGGGCAGTTCTTC
TRBV27	TRBJ2-7	TRBD2	.	14	CASSVERGSYEQYF	TGTGCCAGCAGTGTAGAGCGGGGTAGCTACGAGCAGTACTTC
TRBV9	TRBJ1-1	.	.	13	CASSSQVDTEAFF	TGTGCCAGCAGCTCGCAGGTAGACACTGAAGCTTTCTTT
TRBV2	TRBJ1-5	TRBD1	.	13	CASKEGAGQPQHF	TGTGCCAGCAAGGAGGGGGCAGGACAGCCCCAGCATTTT
TRBV5-1	TRBJ2-1	.	.	13	CASSPGARGEQFF	TGCGCCAGCAGCCCGGGGGCTAGGGGTGAGCAGTTCTTC
TRBV6-5	TRBJ2-5	.	.	14	CASSGEDTQETQYF	TGTGCCAGCAGCGGGGAGGACACGCAAGAGACCCAGTACTTC
TRBV21-1	TRBJ1-1	.	.	15	CASSKDINLNTEAFF	TGTGCCAGCAGCAAGGACATAAACCTCAACACTGAAGCTTTCTTT
TRBV6-5	TRBJ1-5	.	.	14	CASSYSEGNQPQHF	TGTGCCAGCAGTTACTCGGAAGGGAATCAGCCCCAGCATTTT
TRBV19	TRBJ1-1	.	.	14	CASSIGPGNTEAFF	TGTGCCAGTAGTATAGGTCCGGGGAACACTGAAGCTTTCTTT
TRBV5-1	TRBJ1-2	TRBD1	.	13	CASSQTGNYGYTF	TGCGCCAGCAGCCAGACAGGGAACTATGGCTACACCTTC
TRBV6-5	TRBJ1-5	.	once	15	CASSSRGAQDQPQHF	TGTGCCAGCAGTTCTAGGGGGGCGCAGGATCAGCCCCAGCATTTT
TRBV2	TRBJ1-2	.	.	17	CASSEQRADASLQGYTF	TGTGCCAGCAGTGAACAACGGGCGGACGCATCGCTACAGGGCTACACCTTC
TRBV5-6	TRBJ2-5	.	.	14	CASSLGAGRETQYF	TGTGCCAGCAGCTTGGGGGCAGGGAGGGAGACCCAGTACTTC
TRBV6-5	TRBJ2-1	.	.	15	CASSYSSLAGDEQFF	TGTGCCAGCAGTTACTCGAGTCTTGCCGGGGATGAGCAGTTCTTC